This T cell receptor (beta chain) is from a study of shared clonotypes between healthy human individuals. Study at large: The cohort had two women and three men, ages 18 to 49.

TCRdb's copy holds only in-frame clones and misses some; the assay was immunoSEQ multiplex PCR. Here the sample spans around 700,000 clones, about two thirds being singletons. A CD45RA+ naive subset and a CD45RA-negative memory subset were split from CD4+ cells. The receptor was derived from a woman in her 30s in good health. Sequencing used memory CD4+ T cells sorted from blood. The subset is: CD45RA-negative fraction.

The CDR3 here is CSVRTGLRSSYEQYF. The CDR3 coding sequence is TGCAGCGTTCGGACAGGTCTAAGGAGCTCCTACGAGCAGTACTTC. The V gene is TRBV29-1, the J gene TRBJ2-7; 7 nucleotides agree with TRBD1. The CDR3 is 15 amino acids. CDR1 and CDR2 from the germline V gene are SQVTM and ANQGSEA. The V gene end was trimmed by 5 bases and the J gene end by 0 bases; junction bases not matched to a gene: 10.